The sequence of this T cell receptor beta chain was determined in a study of shared clonotypes between healthy human individuals. Study conclusions and caveats: Only a few donors were included, so the genetic and exposure-history diversity represented was limited.

Germline loops: CDR1 MNHEY, CDR2 SMNVEV (reference sequence). This CDR3 is built from 14 residues. V was cut by 5 bases and J by 1 base, with 11 bases left in between. Every subset had its genomic DNA shared out evenly among several immunoSEQ plates. The protocol was immunoSEQ multiplex PCR, while the TCRdb copy is restricted to in-frame clones and leaves out a portion. Here the sample spans hundreds of thousands of clones, approximately 96% being singletons. The naive CD8 population came from CD45RO-negative cells selected for CCR7, without terminally differentiated effector memory CD45RA+ cells. This clone was counted once. As yet, its antigen is unknown. Other DNA sequences of this sample code for an identical CDR3.

Sample: naive CD8+ T cells sorted from blood. The chain is built from TRBV27 and TRBJ1-1, with D perhaps matching TRBD1 (5 bases). The source of this sequence is a woman under 40 in good health. CDR3 sequence: CASSPVGGNTEAFF. The CDR3 region has the DNA TGTGCCAGCAGTCCCGTGGGGGGGAACACTGAAGCTTTCTTT.